These T cell receptor beta chains were read from a single sample in a study of CD8 T cells in Susac syndrome. TCRdb reprocessed the immunoSEQ multiplex PCR reads with MiXCR, giving one entry per CDR3 protein. The profile shows around 69,000 distinct CDR3 sequences, roughly 95% of them singletons. The sequenced material came from CD4+ T cells from PBMCs. The receptors originated from a human donor with multiple sclerosis. CDR3s include the opening cysteine and the closing phenylalanine or tryptophan. The D gene is left open where the match is weak. The size entry is marked missing in some rows and otherwise reads once, few, many or a size class.

>TRBJ2-3|TRBV29-1|NA|TRBD1
TGCAGCGCTGGACAGGGCCCGTCCACAGATACGCAGTATTTT
CSAGQGPSTDTQYF
>TRBJ2-1|TRBV4-1|NA|TRBD2
TGCGCCAGCAGAGGGCCGCGCGGACTAGAGAATGAGCAGTTCTTC
CASRGPRGLENEQFF
>TRBJ2-3|TRBV11-3|NA|TRBD2
TGTGCCAGCAGCCCCCGGACTAGAGGGACAGATACGCAGTATTTT
CASSPRTRGTDTQYF
>TRBJ1-6|TRBV12-3/TRBV12-4|NA|TRBD1
TGTGCCAGCAGCGGGACAGAACTCACAGGGATCGATTCACCCCTCCACTTT
CASSGTELTGIDSPLHF
>TRBJ2-7|TRBV3-1|NA|TRBD1
TGTGCCAGCAGCCACTTACAGGGGGCGCAAGACGAGCAGTACTTC
CASSHLQGAQDEQYF
>TRBJ2-7|TRBV2|NA|NA
TGTGCCAGCAGATGGAACGGCTACGAGCAGTACTTC
CASRWNGYEQYF
>TRBJ2-1|TRBV11-2|NA|TRBD2
TGTGCCAGCAGCTTAGTGCGGGGGGCGGGCAATGAGCAGTTCTTC
CASSLVRGAGNEQFF
>TRBJ2-7|TRBV29-1|NA|TRBD1
TGCAGCGTCGGGACAGGTGGGGCCTACGAGCAGTACTTC
CSVGTGGAYEQYF
>TRBJ2-7|TRBV5-4|NA|TRBD2
TGTGCCAGCAGCTCGGTCTCGACTAGCGGTTCCTACGAGCAGTACTTC
CASSSVSTSGSYEQYF
>TRBJ1-1|TRBV25-1|once|NA
TGTGCCAGCAGTGATTTGGCTGAAGCCTTCTTT
CASSDLAEAFF
>TRBJ2-5|TRBV11-2|NA|NA
TGTGCCAGCAGCTCACTAAGGTTCCAAGAGACCCAGTACTTC
CASSSLRFQETQYF